This T cell receptor beta chain was sequenced in a study of Graves' ophthalmopathy and Graves' hyperthyroidism. The study enrolled ophthalmopathy donors with moderate-to-severe activity, CAS ≥3, NOSPECS ≥4 and duration under 3 months. Study-level results: Blood also carried most expanded thyroid clonotypes exceeding 0.001 frequency. With roughly 88% sensitivity and around 80% specificity, a 13-signature model separated ophthalmopathy from stable hyperthyroidism.

Of note for this clonotype: Its antigen is not identified.

Transcripts of RNA were the source for amplifying TCR beta CDR3 regions. An initial RT-PCR round employing HTBI primers preceded a second-round multiplex PCR. TCRdb reanalysed the multiplex PCR reads using MiXCR and keeps one entry per CDR3 protein. The sample has roughly 160,000 distinct CDR3 sequences; roughly two fifths are singletons. The germline V gene has CDR1 GTSNPN and CDR2 SVGIG (reference sequence). This CDR3 is built from 14 residues. Trimming removed 8 bases from V and 4 bases from J, with 21 bases in between. The sequencing input was peripheral blood. The receptor was derived from a man aged 25 to 45 with Graves' ophthalmopathy. V gene TRBV30 combines with J gene TRBJ2-7; the D gene is possibly TRBD2 (6 bases). CDR3 DNA: TGTGCCAGCAGTCCTGGGGGGTGCGGGTACGAGCAGTACTTC. It encodes CASSPGGCGYEQYF.